This T cell receptor beta chain was identified in a study of blood T cell repertoires in COVID-19. Looking at the study overall: From T cells, B-cell-depleted T cells, or PBMCs came the material, which was cDNA or gDNA.

In the authors' workflow: Quantification of nucleated cells was approximated via reference gene primer amplification. The repertoire was sequenced with immunoSEQ multiplex PCR; TCRdb's copy has only in-frame clones and lacks some. That table gives V, J and clone size, and the DNA gave D and trimming. Of 100,000 to 150,000 clones listed, 82% were seen once; the top ten hold roughly 4.3%. The CDR3 is 15 residues long. Germline lookup yields CDR1 SEHNR and CDR2 FQNEAQ (reference sequence). V was shortened by 1 base and J by 8 bases, with 15 bases between the two germline ends. The chain links TRBV7-9 to TRBJ2-1; the D is unclear. The origin of this receptor is a woman in her seventies with acute or convalescent COVID-19. The specimen was peripheral blood. CDR3 loop: CASSLGLLSGDEQFF. The CDR3 DNA reads TGTGCCAGCAGCTTAGGGCTGCTGTCAGGCGATGAGCAGTTCTTC.